Listed below are T cell receptor beta chains from one sample, sequenced in a study of shared clonotypes between healthy human individuals. Libraries were prepared by immunoSEQ multiplex PCR; TCRdb keeps only in-frame clonotypes and omits some of them. The data hold some 2,500,000 clones, with 92% observed a single time. Sequenced: naive CD4+ T cells from PBMCs. These receptors were taken from a man aged 18 to 29 in good health. Some clones in this sample may be carry-over from other donors' samples. CDR3s include the opening cysteine and the closing phenylalanine or tryptophan. D genes are given only for firm matches. Clone size, where shown, is once, few, many, or a class for clones that have expanded.

v_call,j_call,clone_size,d_call,cdr3_nt,cdr3_aa
TRBV5-8,TRBJ1-5,-,-,TGTGCCAGCAGCTTAATCGCCATGTCTTACCAGCATTTT,CASSLIAMSYQHF
TRBV6-1,TRBJ2-5,-,-,TGTGCCAGCAGGAGGGGGAGCGGCCCAGAGACCCAGTACTTC,CASRRGSGPETQYF
TRBV5-1,TRBJ2-1,-,TRBD1,TGCGCCAGCGACTCCGGGACAGGGGCAAGTGAGCAGTTCTTC,CASDSGTGASEQFF
TRBV6-1,TRBJ1-3,-,-,TGTGCCAGCAGTTGGACTACGGGAAACACCATATATTTT,CASSWTTGNTIYF
TRBV15,TRBJ1-5,-,TRBD1,TGTGCCACCAGCAGAGGGGGCAGGGGGCCCAGCAATCAGCCCCAGCATTTT,CATSRGGRGPSNQPQHF
TRBV11-3,TRBJ1-5,-,-,TGTGCCAGCAGCTTAGCCGGGGACGACGGGTTAGCGGATCAGCCCCAGCATTTT,CASSLAGDDGLADQPQHF
TRBV7-2,TRBJ2-5,-,TRBD2,TGTGCCAGCAGCTTAGCGCGCCGACTAGCGGGAGAAGCGACCCAGTACTTC,CASSLARRLAGEATQYF
TRBV5-8,TRBJ1-1,-,TRBD1,TGTGCCAGCAGCTTGGGCGACAGGGGGCCAGGCACTGAAGCTTTCTTT,CASSLGDRGPGTEAFF
TRBV27,TRBJ2-7,-,-,TGTGCCAGCAGTGGGACCTCCGGGGGGCTCAGGTACTTC,CASSGTSGGLRYF
TRBV5-4,TRBJ2-7,-,-,TGTGCCAGCAGTCGAGAATCCGTCTACGAGCAGTACTTC,CASSRESVYEQYF
TRBV5-1,TRBJ1-1,-,-,TGCGCCAGCAGTCCCGACGGGAACACTGAAGCTTTCTTT,CASSPDGNTEAFF
TRBV16,TRBJ2-4,-,TRBD2,TGTGCCAGCAGCCAATCGACTAGCGGACTAGCCAAAAACATTCAGTACTTC,CASSQSTSGLAKNIQYF
TRBV15,TRBJ2-3,-,TRBD1,TGTGCCACCAGCATTCTCGACAGGGGAGGAACAGATACGCAGTATTTT,CATSILDRGGTDTQYF
TRBV6-4,TRBJ1-4,-,-,TGTGCCAGCAGTGATGAAGGGGTAGGGGAAAAACTGTTTTTT,CASSDEGVGEKLFF
TRBV9,TRBJ1-3,-,TRBD1,TGTGCCAGCAGCGCCACTCCCGCCCCGACAGGGGAGAGTGGAAACACCATATATTTT,CASSATPAPTGESGNTIYF
TRBV28,TRBJ1-1,-,TRBD1,TGTGCCAGCACCTACAGGGGAGTATGGTCGTACACTGAAGCTTTCTTT,CASTYRGVWSYTEAFF
TRBV18,TRBJ1-4,once,-,TGTGCCAGCTCACTCCCCTCGGGGTCCGGTGAAAAACTGTTTTTT,CASSLPSGSGEKLFF
TRBV4-1,TRBJ1-1,-,TRBD1,TGCGCCAGCAGCCTAGGACAGGCCTCGGGGAACACTGAAGCTTTCTTT,CASSLGQASGNTEAFF
TRBV11-1,TRBJ2-1,-,TRBD2,TGTGCCAGCAGCTTTAGCGGGTCAATCTACAATGAGCAGTTCTTC,CASSFSGSIYNEQFF
TRBV6-1,TRBJ1-4,once,-,TGTGCCAGCAGTGCGAAATATTGGCAAAATGAAAAACTGTTTTTT,CASSAKYWQNEKLFF
TRBV7-2,TRBJ2-5,-,TRBD2,TGTGCCAGCAGCCTAAAAAGCGGGACCAACCAAGAGACCCAGTACTTC,CASSLKSGTNQETQYF
TRBV28,TRBJ2-5,-,TRBD1,TGTGCCAGCAGCATACCAGCCCGCCGCGGACAGGGGGCAGAGACCCAGTACTTC,CASSIPARRGQGAETQYF
TRBV5-6,TRBJ2-5,-,TRBD2,TGTGCCAGCAGCTTGTCGCTAGCGGGAGGGGAGACCCAGTACTTC,CASSLSLAGGETQYF
TRBV19,TRBJ2-4,-,-,TGTGCCAGTAGTATCCAGGGAACGGCCAAAAACATTCAGTACTTC,CASSIQGTAKNIQYF
TRBV19,TRBJ2-6,-,-,TGTGCCAGTAGTGAGGGGGGGGCCAACGTCCTGACTTTC,CASSEGGANVLTF
TRBV10-1,TRBJ2-1,-,-,TGCGCCAGCAGTACCTCTGGGGGTTACTCCTACAATGAGCAGTTCTTC,CASSTSGGYSYNEQFF
TRBV15,TRBJ2-5,-,TRBD1,TGTGCCACCAGCAGATCTTCGACAGGGGAAGAGACCCAGTACTTC,CATSRSSTGEETQYF